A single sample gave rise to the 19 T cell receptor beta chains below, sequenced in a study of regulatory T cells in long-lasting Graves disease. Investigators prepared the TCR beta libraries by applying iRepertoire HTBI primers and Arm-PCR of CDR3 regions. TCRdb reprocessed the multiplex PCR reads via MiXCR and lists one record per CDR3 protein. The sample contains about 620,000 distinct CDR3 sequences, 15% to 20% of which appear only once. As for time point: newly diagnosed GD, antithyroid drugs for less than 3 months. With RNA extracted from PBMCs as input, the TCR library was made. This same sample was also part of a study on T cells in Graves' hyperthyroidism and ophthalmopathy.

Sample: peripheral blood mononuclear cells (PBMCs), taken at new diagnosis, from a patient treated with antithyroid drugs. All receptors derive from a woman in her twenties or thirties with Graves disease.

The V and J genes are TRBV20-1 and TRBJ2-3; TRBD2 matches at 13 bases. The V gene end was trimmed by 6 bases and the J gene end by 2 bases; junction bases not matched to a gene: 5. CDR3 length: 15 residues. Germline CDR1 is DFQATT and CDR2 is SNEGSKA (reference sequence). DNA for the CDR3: TGCAGTGCAAAGGGACTAGCGGGGTCCACAGATACGCAGTATTTT. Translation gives CSAKGLAGSTDTQYF.

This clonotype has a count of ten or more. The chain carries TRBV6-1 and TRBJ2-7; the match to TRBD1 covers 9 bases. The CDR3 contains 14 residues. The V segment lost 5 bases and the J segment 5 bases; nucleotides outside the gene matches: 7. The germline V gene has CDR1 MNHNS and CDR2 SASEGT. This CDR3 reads CASSNRGQGHEQYF. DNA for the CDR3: TGTGCCAGCAGTAACCGGGGACAGGGCCACGAGCAGTACTTC.

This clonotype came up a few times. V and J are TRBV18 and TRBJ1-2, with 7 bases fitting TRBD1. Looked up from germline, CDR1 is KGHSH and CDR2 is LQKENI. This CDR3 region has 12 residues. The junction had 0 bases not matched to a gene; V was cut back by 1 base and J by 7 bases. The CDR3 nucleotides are TGTGCCAGCTCACCACAGGGGGCTGGCTACACCTTC. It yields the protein CASSPQGAGYTF. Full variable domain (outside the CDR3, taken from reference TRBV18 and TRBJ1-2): NAGVMQNPRHLVRRRGQEARLRCSPMKGHSHVYWYRQLPEEGLKFMVYLQKENIIDESGMPKERFSAEFPKEGPSILRIQQVVRGDSAAYFCASSPQGAGYTFGSGTRLTVV.

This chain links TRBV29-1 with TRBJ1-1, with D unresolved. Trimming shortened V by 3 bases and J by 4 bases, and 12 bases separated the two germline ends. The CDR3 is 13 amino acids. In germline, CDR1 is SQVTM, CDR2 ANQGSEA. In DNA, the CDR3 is TGCAGCGTTGATAATCGTGCTGTCACTGAAGCTTTCTTT. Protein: CSVDNRAVTEAFF.

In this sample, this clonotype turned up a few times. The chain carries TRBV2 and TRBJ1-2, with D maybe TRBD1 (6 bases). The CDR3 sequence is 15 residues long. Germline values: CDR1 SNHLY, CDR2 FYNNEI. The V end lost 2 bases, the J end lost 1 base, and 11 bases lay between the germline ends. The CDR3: CASSEFGQSNYGYTF. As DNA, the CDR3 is TGTGCCAGCAGTGAATTCGGACAGAGTAACTATGGCTACACCTTC.

CDR3 DNA sequence: TGTGCCAGCAGCGGGGAGCTGACCCTCTATTCACCCCTCCACTTT. It is translated as CASSGELTLYSPLHF. V is TRBV5-5 and J is TRBJ1-6; D is unclear. Germline V gene data show CDR1 as SGHKS and CDR2 as YYEKEE (reference sequence). The V and J ends lost 4 bases and 8 bases respectively, with 16 bases between them. The CDR3 sequence is 15 residues long.

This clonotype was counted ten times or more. CDR3 amino acids: CATSDLSVNYGYTF. The DNA for the CDR3 is TGTGCCACCAGTGATTTGTCAGTGAACTATGGCTACACCTTC. V usage is TRBV24-1 and J usage is TRBJ1-2, with D uncertain. This CDR3 is 14 amino acids long. Looked up from germline, CDR1 is KGHDR and CDR2 is SFDVKD. Trimming removed 0 bases from V and 2 bases from J, with 6 bases in between.

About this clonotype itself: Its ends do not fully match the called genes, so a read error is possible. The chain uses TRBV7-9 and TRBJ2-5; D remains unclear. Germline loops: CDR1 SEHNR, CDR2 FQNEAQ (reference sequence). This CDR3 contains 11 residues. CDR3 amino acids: CASSLEETRYF. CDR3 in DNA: TGTGCCAGCAGCTTAGAGGAGACCCGGTACTTC.

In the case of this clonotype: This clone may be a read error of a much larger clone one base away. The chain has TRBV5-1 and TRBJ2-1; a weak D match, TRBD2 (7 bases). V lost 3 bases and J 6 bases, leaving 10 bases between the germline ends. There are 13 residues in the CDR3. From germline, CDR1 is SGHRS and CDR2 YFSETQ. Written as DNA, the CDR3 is TGCGCCAGCAGCTCGAGGGGGGGCAATGAGCAGTTCTTC. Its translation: CASSSRGGNEQFF.

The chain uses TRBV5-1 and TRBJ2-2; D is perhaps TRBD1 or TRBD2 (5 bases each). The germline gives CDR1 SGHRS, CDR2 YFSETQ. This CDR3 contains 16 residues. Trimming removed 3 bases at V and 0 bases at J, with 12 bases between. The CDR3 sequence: CASSWDRPSNTGELFF. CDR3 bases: TGCGCCAGCAGCTGGGACCGGCCCTCGAACACCGGGGAGCTGTTTTTT.

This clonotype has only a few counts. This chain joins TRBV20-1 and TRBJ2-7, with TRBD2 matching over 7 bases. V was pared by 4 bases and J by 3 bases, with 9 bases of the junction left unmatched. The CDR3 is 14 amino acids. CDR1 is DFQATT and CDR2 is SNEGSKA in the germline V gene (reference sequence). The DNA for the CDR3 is TGCAGTGCTACCGAAACTAGCGCTTACTACGAGCAGTACTTC. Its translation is CSATETSAYYEQYF.

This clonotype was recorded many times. This chain's CDR3 is CASGRAQPQHF. CDR3 DNA: TGTGCCAGCGGACGCGCCCAGCCCCAGCATTTT. The rearrangement joins TRBV6-1 to TRBJ1-5; D unclear. The germline V and J ends were trimmed by 8 bases and 7 bases, with 9 bases remaining between them. Germline V gene data show CDR1 as MNHNS and CDR2 as SASEGT. The CDR3 is 11 residues long.

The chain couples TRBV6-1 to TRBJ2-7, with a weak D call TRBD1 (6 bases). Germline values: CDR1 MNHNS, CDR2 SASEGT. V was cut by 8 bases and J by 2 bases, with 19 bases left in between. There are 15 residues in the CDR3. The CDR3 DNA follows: TGTGCCAGCCATACGCAGGGGACATCAGCCTACGAGCAGTACTTC. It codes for CASHTQGTSAYEQYF.

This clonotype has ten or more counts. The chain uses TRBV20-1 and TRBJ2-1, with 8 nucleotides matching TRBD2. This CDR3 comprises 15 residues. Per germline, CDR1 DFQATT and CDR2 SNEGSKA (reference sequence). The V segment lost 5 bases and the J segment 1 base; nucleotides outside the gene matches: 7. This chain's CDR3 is CSALSGRGSYNEQFF. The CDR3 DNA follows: TGCAGTGCTCTGAGCGGGAGAGGGTCCTACAATGAGCAGTTCTTC.

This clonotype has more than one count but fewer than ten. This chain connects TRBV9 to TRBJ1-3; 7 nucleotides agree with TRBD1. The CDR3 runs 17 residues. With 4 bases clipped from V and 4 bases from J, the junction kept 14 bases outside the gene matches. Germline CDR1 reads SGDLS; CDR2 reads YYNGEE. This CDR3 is CASSRTGRGGIGNTIYF. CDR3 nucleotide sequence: TGTGCCAGCAGCCGGACAGGCCGTGGGGGGATAGGAAACACCATATATTTT. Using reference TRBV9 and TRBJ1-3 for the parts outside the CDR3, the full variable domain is DSGVTQTPKHLITATGQRVTLRCSPRSGDLSVYWYQQSLDQGLQFLIQYYNGEERAKGNILERFSAQQFPDLHSELNLSSLELGDSALYFCASSRTGRGGIGNTIYFGEGSWLTVV.

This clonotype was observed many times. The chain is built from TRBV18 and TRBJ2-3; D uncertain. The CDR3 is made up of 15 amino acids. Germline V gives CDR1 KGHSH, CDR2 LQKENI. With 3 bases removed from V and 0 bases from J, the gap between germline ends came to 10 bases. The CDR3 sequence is CASSPPGRSTDTQYF. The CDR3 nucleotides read TGTGCCAGCTCACCTCCCGGACGAAGCACAGATACGCAGTATTTT.

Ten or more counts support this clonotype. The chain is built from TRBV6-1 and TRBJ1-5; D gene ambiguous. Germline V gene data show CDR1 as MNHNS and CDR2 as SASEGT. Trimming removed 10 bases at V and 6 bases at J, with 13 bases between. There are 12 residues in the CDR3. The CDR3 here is CATHWGGQPQHF. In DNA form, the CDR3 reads TGTGCCACACACTGGGGAGGTCAGCCCCAGCATTTT.

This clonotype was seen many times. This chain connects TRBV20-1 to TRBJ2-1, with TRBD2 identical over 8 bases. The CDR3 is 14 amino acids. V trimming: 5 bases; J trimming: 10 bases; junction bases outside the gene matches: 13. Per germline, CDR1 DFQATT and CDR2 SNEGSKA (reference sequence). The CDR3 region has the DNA TGCAGTGCTCCCGATCCAAGCGGGAGCCAAGAGCAGTTCTTC. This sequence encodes CSAPDPSGSQEQFF.

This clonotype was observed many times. CDR3 sequence: CASSLGGVSTDTQYF. The CDR3 DNA reads TGTGCCAGCAGCTTAGGAGGAGTTAGCACAGATACGCAGTATTTT. The gene calls are TRBV7-9 and TRBJ2-3, with D uncertain. V was pared by 1 base and J by 0 bases, with 8 bases between. This CDR3 has 15 amino acids. The germline V gene has CDR1 SEHNR and CDR2 FQNEAQ (reference sequence).